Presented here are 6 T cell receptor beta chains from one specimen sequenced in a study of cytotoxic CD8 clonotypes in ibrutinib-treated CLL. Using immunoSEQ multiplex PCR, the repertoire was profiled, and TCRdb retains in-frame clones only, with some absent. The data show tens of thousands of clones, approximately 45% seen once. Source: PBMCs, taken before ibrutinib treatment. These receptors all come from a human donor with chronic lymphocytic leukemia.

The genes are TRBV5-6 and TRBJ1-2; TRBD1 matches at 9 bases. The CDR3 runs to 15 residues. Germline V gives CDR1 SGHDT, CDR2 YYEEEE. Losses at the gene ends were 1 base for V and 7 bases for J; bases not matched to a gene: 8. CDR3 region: CASSLTGGVRSGYTF. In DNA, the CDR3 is TGTGCCAGCAGCTTGACAGGGGGCGTTCGGAGTGGCTACACCTTC.

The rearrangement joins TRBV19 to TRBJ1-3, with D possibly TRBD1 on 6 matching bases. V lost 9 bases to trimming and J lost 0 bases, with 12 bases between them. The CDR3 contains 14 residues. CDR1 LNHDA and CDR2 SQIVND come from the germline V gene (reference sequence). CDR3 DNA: TGTGCCAGCGGCGACAGGAGCTCTGGAAACACCATATATTTT. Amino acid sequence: CASGDRSSGNTIYF.

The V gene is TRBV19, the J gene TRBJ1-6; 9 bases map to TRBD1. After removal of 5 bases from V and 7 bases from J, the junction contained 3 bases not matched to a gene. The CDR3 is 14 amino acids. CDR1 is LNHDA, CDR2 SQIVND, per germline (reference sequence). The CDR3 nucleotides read TGTGCCAGTAGTGTCACAGGGGGCAATTCACCCCTCCACTTT. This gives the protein CASSVTGGNSPLHF.

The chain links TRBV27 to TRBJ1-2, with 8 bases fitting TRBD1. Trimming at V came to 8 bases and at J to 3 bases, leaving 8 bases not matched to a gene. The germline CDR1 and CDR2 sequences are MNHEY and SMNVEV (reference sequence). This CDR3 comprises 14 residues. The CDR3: CASQSAGGYYGYTF. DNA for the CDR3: TGTGCCAGCCAATCGGCAGGGGGCTACTATGGCTACACCTTC.

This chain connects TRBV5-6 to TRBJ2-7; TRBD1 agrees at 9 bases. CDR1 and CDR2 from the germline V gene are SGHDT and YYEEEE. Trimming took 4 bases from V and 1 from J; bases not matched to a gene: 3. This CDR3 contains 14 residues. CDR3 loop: CASSPGQGSYEQYF. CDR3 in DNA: TGTGCCAGCAGCCCGGGACAGGGTTCCTACGAGCAGTACTTC.

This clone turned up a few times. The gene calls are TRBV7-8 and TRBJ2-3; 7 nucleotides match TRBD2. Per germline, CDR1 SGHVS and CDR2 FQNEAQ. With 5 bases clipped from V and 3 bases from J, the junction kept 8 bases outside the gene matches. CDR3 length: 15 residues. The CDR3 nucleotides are TGTGCCAGCAGCCCTCTCGGGGGGTCGACAGATACGCAGTATTTT. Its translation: CASSPLGGSTDTQYF.